These T cell receptor beta chains were read from a single sample in a study of cytomegalovirus exposure and HLA in healthy donors. Sequencing used immunoSEQ multiplex PCR; TCRdb keeps in-frame clones, though not all of them. The sample consists of about 150,000 clones, about 61% of them appearing once. Material for sequencing was PBMCs. The receptor set was obtained from a male donor in good health and CMV-seronegative. Both conserved end residues are part of each CDR3.

J gene	V gene	CDR3 protein
TRBJ2-3	TRBV5-4	CASSFQGATDTQYF
TRBJ1-1	TRBV4-2	CASSQDETRVLGEAFF
TRBJ1-4	TRBV5-5	CASSWLGTALATNEKLFF
TRBJ2-7	TRBV7-2	CASSAGSEQYF
TRBJ2-7	TRBV7-2	CASSLAGASGDEEQYF
TRBJ1-1	TRBV6-4	CASSVEGGSEAFF
TRBJ1-1	TRBV6-5	CASRTGPHTEAFF
TRBJ1-4	TRBV5-4	CASSLEGALNEKLFF
TRBJ1-2	TRBV4-1	CASSQPTGGANYGYTF
TRBJ1-1	TRBV30	CAWSGGTGMNTEAFF
TRBJ2-7	TRBV7-9	CASSQGQALEYEQYF
TRBJ1-1	TRBV19	CASSINGNTEAFF
TRBJ1-1	TRBV5-6	CASSFGGGTEAFF
TRBJ2-5	TRBV6-6	CASSSRLAGGPGGQYF
TRBJ1-3	TRBV5-4	CASSYGRPGNTIYF
TRBJ2-3	TRBV28	CASSLGFSWSSGGSTSTDTQYF
TRBJ2-1	TRBV5-6	CASSLANRLEYNEQFF
TRBJ2-7	TRBV9	CASSVDPAESSYEQYF
TRBJ1-2	TRBV28	CASSSAGTRYGYTF
TRBJ1-5	TRBV10-3	CAISEFGQGTLSNQPQHF
TRBJ2-7	TRBV15	CATSRSGTGYEQYF
TRBJ1-5	TRBV2	CASSETGSGNQPQHF